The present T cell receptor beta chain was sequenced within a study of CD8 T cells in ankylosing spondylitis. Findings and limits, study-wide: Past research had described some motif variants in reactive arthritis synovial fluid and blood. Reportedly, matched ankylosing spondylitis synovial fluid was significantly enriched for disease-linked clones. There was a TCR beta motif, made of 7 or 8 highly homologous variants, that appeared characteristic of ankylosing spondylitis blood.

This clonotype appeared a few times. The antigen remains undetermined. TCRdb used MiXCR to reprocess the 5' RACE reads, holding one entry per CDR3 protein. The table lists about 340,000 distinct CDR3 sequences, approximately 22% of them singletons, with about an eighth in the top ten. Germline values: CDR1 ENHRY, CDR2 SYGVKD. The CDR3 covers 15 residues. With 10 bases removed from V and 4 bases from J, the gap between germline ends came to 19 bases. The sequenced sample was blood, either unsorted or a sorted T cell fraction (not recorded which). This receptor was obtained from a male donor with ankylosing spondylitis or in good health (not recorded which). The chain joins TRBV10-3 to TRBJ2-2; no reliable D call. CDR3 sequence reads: CATHPGGDVTGELFF. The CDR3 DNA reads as TGTGCCACCCACCCCGGCGGAGATGTCACCGGGGAGCTGTTTTTT.